These 21 T cell receptor beta chains share one sample of origin, sequenced in a study of CD8 T cells in ankylosing spondylitis. Overall study findings and caveats: Roughly eight highly homologous variants made up a TCR beta motif that seemed to typify ankylosing spondylitis blood.

Their cognate antigens are unknown. TCRdb re-derived calls from the 5' RACE reads in MiXCR, one entry per CDR3 protein. The sample shows almost 400,000 distinct CDR3 sequences, 20% to 25% of them seen only once. Material: blood, either unsorted or a sorted T cell fraction (not recorded which). The receptors here all came from a male donor with ankylosing spondylitis.

The chain links TRBV20-1 to TRBJ2-1, with 9 bases aligning to TRBD1. The junction had 16 bases not matched to a gene; V was cut back by 5 bases and J by 8 bases. Germline CDR1 is DFQATT and CDR2 is SNEGSKA (reference sequence). The CDR3 totals 16 residues. The CDR3 bases are TGCAGTGCTTACAGGGGGCAGTTTGGCTTAAAGGATGAGCAGTTCTTC. Amino acid sequence: CSAYRGQFGLKDEQFF.

This chain links TRBV7-3 with TRBJ2-1; no clear D. The CDR3 covers 15 residues. Germline lookup yields CDR1 SGHTA and CDR2 FQGTGA. V lost 0 bases and J lost 1, with 7 bases in between. The chain's CDR3 is CASSLTLGSYNEQFF. CDR3 nucleotides: TGTGCCAGCAGCTTAACTTTAGGTTCCTACAATGAGCAGTTCTTC.

This clonotype was found many times. The chain uses TRBV10-3 and TRBJ2-7, with TRBD1 identical over 11 bases. The J segment lost 7 bases and the V segment lost 4 bases, leaving 9 bases of the junction unmatched. Germline V gives CDR1 ENHRY, CDR2 SYGVKD. The CDR3 covers 15 residues. The CDR3 reads CAISALGTGGQEQYF. DNA for the CDR3: TGTGCCATCAGTGCCCTCGGGACAGGGGGTCAAGAGCAGTACTTC.

The V call is TRBV4-1, the J call TRBJ2-3; 8 bases fit TRBD2. The germline V gene has CDR1 MGHRA and CDR2 YSYEKL. V dropped 0 bases and J dropped 0; count of bases not matched to a gene: 11. This CDR3 spans 19 amino acids. The CDR3 sequence is CASSQDHIRASGSTDTQYF. The CDR3 DNA reads as TGCGCCAGCAGCCAAGATCATATTAGGGCTAGCGGGAGCACAGATACGCAGTATTTT.

J is TRBJ2-2 and V is TRBV15, with D unresolved. Germline lookup yields CDR1 LNHNV and CDR2 YYDKDF (reference sequence). CDR3 length: 14 residues. Deletions cut 2 bases from V and 6 bases from J, with 10 bases between. In nucleotides, the CDR3 is TGTGCCACCAGCAGAACTCGGAGCGCCGGGGAGCTGTTTTTT. This encodes CATSRTRSAGELFF.

This clonotype was seen a handful of times. This rearrangement joins TRBV3-1 to TRBJ2-2, with D perhaps matching TRBD1 (6 bases). CDR1 is LGHDT and CDR2 is YNNKEL in the germline V gene (reference sequence). This CDR3 spans 16 amino acids. V lost 0 bases, J lost 3 bases, and 11 bases lay in between. The CDR3 bases are TGTGCCAGCAGCCAAGATGGGGGCGCCTACACCGGGGAGCTGTTTTTT. This sequence encodes CASSQDGGAYTGELFF.

The chain has TRBV28 and TRBJ2-2; TRBD1 matches at 9 bases. The J segment lost 4 bases and the V segment lost 2 bases, leaving 11 bases of the junction unmatched. Germline lookup yields CDR1 MDHEN and CDR2 SYDVKM. CDR3 length: 18 residues. This CDR3 is CASSLPGQGLAGTGELFF. DNA of the CDR3: TGTGCCAGCAGTTTACCGGGACAGGGTTTGGCGGGCACCGGGGAGCTGTTTTTT.

V and J are TRBV20-1 and TRBJ1-1; 9 positions match TRBD1. In germline, CDR1 is DFQATT, CDR2 SNEGSKA (reference sequence). Trimming cost V 6 bases and J 0 bases; bases outside gene matches: 11. The CDR3 is 16 amino acids. The CDR3 region has the DNA TGCAGTGCCATAGGGGACAGGGCCCGTGTGAACACTGAAGCTTTCTTT. Its translation: CSAIGDRARVNTEAFF.

This clonotype occurred a few times. The chain couples TRBV5-1 to TRBJ2-3; D perhaps matches TRBD2 (7 bases). From germline, CDR1 is SGHRS and CDR2 YFSETQ. The CDR3 has 17 amino acids. V gave up 2 bases and J gave up 0 bases, with 16 bases separating them. CDR3 in DNA: TGCGCCAGCAGCTTTTGGAGGGGGGGGACAAGCACAGATACGCAGTATTTT. Its protein is CASSFWRGGTSTDTQYF.

This chain joins TRBV11-2 and TRBJ2-1, with D possibly being TRBD2 (5 bases). V was clipped by 4 bases and J by 2 bases, with 9 bases between them. Germline CDR1 and CDR2: SGHAT and FQNNGV. This CDR3 is built from 14 residues. CDR3 sequence (DNA): TGTGCCAGCAGCTCTTCGGGGACCTACAATGAGCAGTTCTTC. Amino acid sequence: CASSSSGTYNEQFF.

The chain is built from TRBV7-2 and TRBJ2-1, with 7 bases identical to TRBD2. Per germline, CDR1 SGHTA and CDR2 FQGNSA. J lost 0 bases, V lost 0 bases, and 8 bases had no gene match. The CDR3 consists of 18 residues. The CDR3 sequence is CASSLAGLGGSSYNEQFF. The CDR3, as DNA: TGTGCCAGCAGCTTAGCAGGCTTGGGCGGGAGCTCCTACAATGAGCAGTTCTTC.

This clonotype was observed a handful of times. The gene calls are TRBV20-1 and TRBJ2-3, with 9 bases that match TRBD2. The germline V gene encodes CDR1 DFQATT and CDR2 SNEGSKA (reference sequence). The CDR3 length is 14 residues. Unmatched junction bases numbered 7, after V lost 6 bases and J lost 3 bases. The CDR3 coding sequence is TGCAGTGCACCGACTAGCGGAAGGACAGATACGCAGTATTTT. Translating gives CSAPTSGRTDTQYF.

The CDR3 bases are TGCAGTGCTAGACCCTTCTCCGGGACTAGCGGGCCGCGCCAAGAGACCCAGTACTTC. Translation gives CSARPFSGTSGPRQETQYF. V usage is TRBV20-1 and J usage is TRBJ2-5, with TRBD2 matching over 12 bases. Trimming at V came to 2 bases and at J to 1 base, leaving 14 bases not matched to a gene. The CDR3 runs to 19 residues. Germline lookup yields CDR1 DFQATT and CDR2 SNEGSKA (reference sequence).

The chain links TRBV7-9 to TRBJ2-5; the match to TRBD1 covers 12 bases. V gave up 5 bases and J gave up 6 bases; unmatched junction bases: 7. The CDR3 extends over 15 amino acids. CDR1 SEHNR and CDR2 FQNEAQ come from the germline V gene (reference sequence). The CDR3 reads CASSSRDRGLKTQYF. CDR3 nucleotides: TGTGCCAGCAGCAGCAGGGACAGGGGGCTCAAGACCCAGTACTTC.

This clonotype has only a few counts. J is TRBJ1-5 and V is TRBV7-8; 7 bases align to TRBD1. With 4 bases clipped from V and 0 bases from J, the junction kept 6 bases outside the gene matches. The CDR3 has 16 amino acids. CDR1 is SGHVS, CDR2 FQNEAQ, per germline. Here the CDR3 DNA reads TGTGCCAGCAGCTCGCAGGGGGGGTATAGCAATCAGCCCCAGCATTTT. Translation: CASSSQGGYSNQPQHF.

This clonotype has just a few counts. The chain joins TRBV6-5 to TRBJ2-1; the match to TRBD2 covers 7 bases. The germline CDR1 and CDR2 sequences are MNHEY and SVGAGI. The CDR3 has 16 residues. J was trimmed by 7 bases and V by 4 bases; bases with no gene match: 13. The CDR3: CASSSALAEGENEQFF. The CDR3 nucleotides are TGTGCCAGCAGTTCCGCCCTAGCGGAGGGCGAGAATGAGCAGTTCTTC.

The genes are TRBV29-1 and TRBJ2-3; 11 nucleotides line up with TRBD2. CDR1 SQVTM and CDR2 ANQGSEA come from the germline V gene. J lost 0 bases, V lost 2 bases, and 4 bases had no gene match. This CDR3 spans 16 amino acids. In nucleotides, the CDR3 is TGCAGCGTTGAAATTTGGACTAGCGGGAGCACAGATACGCAGTATTTT. Translation: CSVEIWTSGSTDTQYF.

This clonotype occurred a few times. V usage is TRBV20-1 and J usage is TRBJ2-5, with 13 bases matching TRBD2. Per the germline V gene, CDR1 is DFQATT and CDR2 is SNEGSKA (reference sequence). The CDR3 spans 16 residues. The ends lost 3 bases at V and 5 bases at J; junction bases unmatched: 9. The chain's CDR3 is CSARITSGRAPETQYF. CDR3 nucleotide sequence: TGCAGTGCTAGGATCACTAGCGGGAGGGCTCCCGAGACCCAGTACTTC.

V is TRBV7-9 and J is TRBJ1-2; D gene ambiguous. The CDR3 runs 11 residues. CDR1 is SEHNR and CDR2 is FQNEAQ in the germline V gene (reference sequence). Trimming shortened V by 9 bases and J by 7 bases, and 12 bases separated the two germline ends. The DNA for the CDR3 is TGTGCCAGTACATCCCAAACTGGCTACACCTTC. It is translated as CASTSQTGYTF.

The chain's CDR3 is CASSFGAGGNTEAFF. CDR3 coding DNA: TGTGCCAGCAGTTTTGGGGCGGGGGGTAACACTGAAGCTTTCTTT. The chain has TRBV12-3 or TRBV12-4 and TRBJ1-1; D is perhaps TRBD1 (5 bases). The CDR3 length is 15 residues. Trimming removed 3 bases at V and 2 bases at J, with 13 bases between.

The genes are TRBV2 and TRBJ1-2, with a possible D match to TRBD1 (5 bases). The CDR3 covers 12 residues. CDR1 and CDR2 from the germline V gene are SNHLY and FYNNEI. V was clipped by 4 bases and J by 6 bases, with 9 bases between them. DNA for the CDR3: TGTGCCAGCAGTGCGACAGCGAATGGCTACACCTTC. This codes for CASSATANGYTF.